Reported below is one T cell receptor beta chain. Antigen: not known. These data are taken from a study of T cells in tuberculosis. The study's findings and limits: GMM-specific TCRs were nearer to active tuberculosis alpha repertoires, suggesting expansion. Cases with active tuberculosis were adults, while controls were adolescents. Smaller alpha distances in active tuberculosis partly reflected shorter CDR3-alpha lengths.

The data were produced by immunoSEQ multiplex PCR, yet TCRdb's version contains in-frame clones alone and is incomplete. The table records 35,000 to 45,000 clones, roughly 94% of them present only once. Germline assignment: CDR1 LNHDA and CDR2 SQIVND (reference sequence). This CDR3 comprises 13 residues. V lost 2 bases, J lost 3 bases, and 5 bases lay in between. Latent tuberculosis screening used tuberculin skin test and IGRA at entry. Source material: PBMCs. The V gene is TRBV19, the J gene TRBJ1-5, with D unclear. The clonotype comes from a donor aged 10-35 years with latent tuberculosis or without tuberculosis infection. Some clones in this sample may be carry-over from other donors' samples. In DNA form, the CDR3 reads TGTGCCAGTAGTATAACAATCAATCAGCCCCAGCATTTT. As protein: CASSITINQPQHF.